These 14 T cell receptor beta chains came from one sample sequenced in a study of T-cell reconstitution after alpha-beta-depleted transplantation in children. Unique molecular identifiers were incorporated when the TCRbeta library was constructed. TCRdb reprocessed the PCR reads via MiXCR and lists one record per CDR3 protein. The sample lists some 600,000 distinct CDR3 sequences; 10% to 15% were seen once. Source: PBMCs, mostly from graft donor cells, taken 360 days after TCRalphabeta/CD19-depleted stem cell transplant. The receptor set was obtained from a male patient aged 10 to 17 who had a stem cell transplant for acute myeloid leukemia, so the T cells may come from the graft donor.

Concerning this clonotype itself: Mismatch with germline at one junction end may stem from a read error. The chain uses TRBV29-1 and TRBJ2-3; 11 nucleotides agree with TRBD1. Germline V gene data show CDR1 as SQVTM and CDR2 as ANQGSEA. The CDR3 runs 16 residues. The CDR3 sequence is CSVERTGGIGTDRQYF. The CDR3 DNA sequence: TGCAGCGTTGAGAGGACAGGGGGCATCGGCACAGATAGGCAGTATTTT.

This clonotype was seen at least ten times. This chain uses TRBV24-1 with TRBJ2-3, with 7 nucleotides matching TRBD1. This CDR3 is 16 amino acids long. Germline CDR1 and CDR2: KGHDR and SFDVKD. V was clipped by 3 bases and J by 3 bases; unmatched bases: 8. Written as DNA, the CDR3 is TGTGCCACCAGTGATCCAAGGGGGCACGTAACAGATACGCAGTATTTT. Amino acid sequence: CATSDPRGHVTDTQYF.

This clonotype was recorded a few times. The CDR3 nucleotides read TGTGCCAGCAGGGTGGCGACAGGGGGTAACCATGAGCAGTTCTTC. As protein: CASRVATGGNHEQFF. The chain recombines TRBV12-3 or TRBV12-4 with TRBJ2-1, with 9 bases fitting TRBD1. The CDR3 runs 15 residues. V lost 6 bases to trimming and J lost 8 bases; unmatched junction nucleotides: 11.

V and J are TRBV9 and TRBJ2-1; 8 bases are shared with TRBD2. CDR1 is SGDLS and CDR2 is YYNGEE in the germline V gene. The V gene end was trimmed by 0 bases and the J gene end by 2 bases; junction bases not matched to a gene: 7. The CDR3 spans 17 residues. CDR3 bases: TGTGCCAGCAGCGTAGGGATAGGACTAGCCGCCTACAATGAGCAGTTCTTC. It is translated as CASSVGIGLAAYNEQFF. The full variable domain, in which reference TRBV9 and TRBJ2-1 provide the parts outside the CDR3, is DSGVTQTPKHLITATGQRVTLRCSPRSGDLSVYWYQQSLDQGLQFLIQYYNGEERAKGNILERFSAQQFPDLHSELNLSSLELGDSALYFCASSVGIGLAAYNEQFFGPGTRLTVL.

The chain employs TRBV20-1 and TRBJ2-7; TRBD2 matches at 9 bases. CDR1 is DFQATT and CDR2 is SNEGSKA in the germline V gene (reference sequence). The CDR3 totals 15 residues. With V trimmed by 0 bases and J by 5 bases, 8 bases remained unmatched. In DNA form, the CDR3 reads TGCAGTGCTAGAGATGCCGGCGGGAGGGCCCACGAGCAGTACTTC. Translation: CSARDAGGRAHEQYF.

Ten or more counts support this clonotype. The genes are TRBV6-4 and TRBJ2-4, with 11 positions matching TRBD2. Germline V gene data show CDR1 as MRHNA and CDR2 as SNTAGT. This CDR3 region has 17 residues. Trimming at V came to 4 bases and at J to 3 bases, leaving 8 bases not matched to a gene. The CDR3 coding sequence is TGTGCCAGCAGTGGAAGTGGGACTAGCGGAGGCAAAAACATTCAGTACTTC. It specifies CASSGSGTSGGKNIQYF.

The sample holds many counts of this clonotype. The V call is TRBV4-3, the J call TRBJ2-7; weak D call: TRBD2 (5 bases). Deletions cut 0 bases from V and 6 bases from J, with 15 bases between. The CDR3 length is 15 residues. Germline CDR1 is LGHNA and CDR2 is YSLEER. Written as DNA, the CDR3 is TGCGCCAGCAGCCAAGATGGGAGTATAGAAGGCGAGCAGTACTTC. It codes for CASSQDGSIEGEQYF.

This clonotype occurred a few times. The chain carries TRBV7-9 and TRBJ1-5, with 7 nucleotides matching TRBD1. In germline, CDR1 is SEHNR, CDR2 FQNEAQ (reference sequence). This CDR3 is built from 14 residues. V trimming: 5 bases; J trimming: 6 bases; junction bases outside the gene matches: 7. The DNA of the CDR3 is TGTGCCAGCAGCCCGGGACAGAGAGGTCAGCCCCAGCATTTT. Translated: CASSPGQRGQPQHF.

This clonotype showed up many times. The V gene is TRBV6-1, the J gene TRBJ2-1, with TRBD1 matching over 9 bases. The CDR3 totals 15 residues. The V gene end was trimmed by 4 bases and the J gene end by 2 bases; junction bases not matched to a gene: 3. Germline CDR1 is MNHNS and CDR2 is SASEGT. CDR3 nucleotide sequence: TGTGCCAGCAGTGCCGGGACAGGGCCCTACAATGAGCAGTTCTTC. As protein: CASSAGTGPYNEQFF.

The V call is TRBV5-1, the J call TRBJ1-2; 9 positions match TRBD1. The germline V gene encodes CDR1 SGHRS and CDR2 YFSETQ. V was pared by 3 bases and J by 8 bases, with 11 bases of the junction left unmatched. There are 15 residues in the CDR3. The CDR3 loop reads CASSSQTGQGLGYTF. In nucleotides, the CDR3 is TGCGCCAGCAGCTCGCAAACGGGACAGGGCTTGGGCTACACCTTC.

J is TRBJ1-2 and V is TRBV7-3, with D maybe TRBD1 (6 bases). The CDR3 is 15 residues long. Per the germline V gene, CDR1 is SGHTA and CDR2 is FQGTGA. The V and J ends lost 5 bases and 6 bases respectively, with 19 bases between them. As DNA, the CDR3 is TGTGCCAGCAGCCCTGGGGAGAGGACAGCAGATGGCTACACCTTC. It specifies CASSPGERTADGYTF.

The sample holds many counts of this clonotype. The chain is built from TRBV20-1 and TRBJ2-7; D is unresolved. Germline V gene data show CDR1 as DFQATT and CDR2 as SNEGSKA (reference sequence). Trimming cost V 4 bases and J 2 bases, with 9 bases left between them. CDR3 size: 12 residues. CDR3 nucleotide sequence: TGCAGTGCTACAAAGGTCACCTACGAGCAGTACTTC. Translation gives CSATKVTYEQYF.

This clonotype came up many times. One junction end disagrees with the germline gene, perhaps due to a read error. The rearrangement links TRBV7-9 to TRBJ2-7; a weak D match, TRBD2 (6 bases). The germline gives CDR1 SEHNR, CDR2 FQNEAQ (reference sequence). The CDR3 is made up of 14 amino acids. The CDR3 bases are TGCGCCAGCAGCTTGGGCGGGGTAAATTACGAGCAGTACTTC. Translated: CASSLGGVNYEQYF.

This clonotype was recorded many times. V is TRBV7-2 and J is TRBJ1-6, with 7 bases aligning to TRBD1. The V gene's germline CDR1 is SGHTA and CDR2 FQGNSA. The CDR3 consists of 15 residues. After removal of 0 bases from V and 9 bases from J, the junction contained 5 bases not matched to a gene. This CDR3 reads CASSLAAQGGSPLHF. The CDR3 nucleotides read TGTGCCAGCAGCTTAGCCGCCCAGGGGGGTTCACCCCTCCACTTT.